One sample yielded the 8 T cell receptor beta chains listed below, sequenced in a study of T cell responses to AZD1222 COVID-19 vaccine. The method was immunoSEQ multiplex PCR; TCRdb's version includes in-frame clones alone and lacks a portion of them. The table shows about 210,000 clones, with approximately 94% occurring only once. Here the sequenced sample was peripheral blood, taken 28 days after the second dose of the MenACWY control vaccine. These receptors were taken from an adult who received the MenACWY meningococcal vaccine as a control.

V usage is TRBV15 and J usage is TRBJ1-5, with D unclear. Germline V lookup: CDR1 LNHNV, CDR2 YYDKDF (reference sequence). This CDR3 is 15 amino acids long. V was pared by 0 bases and J by 1 base, with 7 bases between. The CDR3 sequence: CATSRDLGSNQPQHF. CDR3 nucleotide sequence: TGTGCCACCAGCAGAGATTTGGGCAGCAATCAGCCCCAGCATTTT.

The CDR3 sequence: CASSLASVDTQYF. As DNA, the CDR3 is TGTGCCAGCAGTTTAGCGAGTGTGGATACGCAGTATTTT. The chain combines TRBV28 with TRBJ2-3; D is undetermined. Germline lookup yields CDR1 MDHEN and CDR2 SYDVKM. The CDR3 runs to 13 residues. V shed 2 bases and J shed 6 bases, with 9 bases lying between them.

The chain has TRBV13 and TRBJ2-3; no definite D call. CDR3 length equals 14 residues. CDR1 PRHDT and CDR2 FYEKMQ come from the germline V gene (reference sequence). V lost 5 bases, J lost 6 bases, and 15 bases lay in between. CDR3 amino acids: CASSTRVGEDTQYF. The CDR3, as DNA: TGTGCCAGCAGCACCCGGGTGGGTGAGGATACGCAGTATTTT.

The chain joins TRBV27 to TRBJ1-2; D is undetermined. Trimming took 3 bases from V and 2 from J, leaving 7 bases between them. Germline V lookup: CDR1 MNHEY, CDR2 SMNVEV (reference sequence). The CDR3 extends over 13 amino acids. The chain's CDR3 is CASSLEQNYGYTF. CDR3 DNA: TGTGCCAGCAGTTTGGAACAGAACTATGGCTACACCTTC.

The V and J genes are TRBV28 and TRBJ1-6, with D possibly being TRBD1 (6 bases). The CDR3 sequence is 15 residues long. V shed 5 bases and J shed 1 base, with 9 bases lying between them. Germline values: CDR1 MDHEN, CDR2 SYDVKM. The CDR3 here is CASSDGQSYNSPLHF. The CDR3 DNA sequence: TGTGCCAGCAGTGATGGACAGTCCTATAATTCACCCCTCCACTTT.

The V and J genes are TRBV11-2 and TRBJ2-7, with D possibly TRBD2 on 6 matching bases. The CDR3 runs to 13 residues. Deletions cut 5 bases from V and 2 bases from J, with 10 bases between. CDR1 SGHAT and CDR2 FQNNGV come from the germline V gene. CDR3 sequence: CASSPEGTYEQYF. The CDR3 DNA is TGTGCCAGCAGCCCGGAGGGGACCTACGAGCAGTACTTC. The whole variable domain, remainder taken from reference TRBV11-2 and TRBJ2-7, is EAGVAQSPRYKIIEKRQSVAFWCNPISGHATLYWYQQILGQGPKLLIQFQNNGVVDDSQLPKDRFSAERLKGVDSTLKIQPAKLEDSAVYLCASSPEGTYEQYFGPGTRLTVT.

The chain joins TRBV27 to TRBJ1-1, with TRBD1 matching over 8 bases. Germline lookup yields CDR1 MNHEY and CDR2 SMNVEV (reference sequence). V lost 6 bases, J lost 1 base, and 4 bases stayed unmatched. This CDR3 has 14 amino acids. In nucleotides, the CDR3 is TGTGCCAGCAGGTACAGGGGGGGGAACACTGAAGCTTTCTTT. This gives the protein CASRYRGGNTEAFF.

In its sample, this clone was seen many times. CDR3 loop: CASSVGVQNSGNTIYF. The CDR3 nucleotides are TGTGCCAGCAGCGTAGGGGTGCAAAACTCTGGAAACACCATATATTTT. This chain joins TRBV9 and TRBJ1-3; unclear D gene. Deletions cut 0 bases from V and 0 bases from J, with 10 bases between. Germline V gene data show CDR1 as SGDLS and CDR2 as YYNGEE. The CDR3 consists of 16 residues.